A selection of T cell receptor beta chains follows, all from one sample in a study of T cell responses to AZD1222 COVID-19 vaccine. The method was immunoSEQ multiplex PCR; TCRdb's version includes in-frame clones alone and lacks a portion of them. Of more than 95,000 clones in the sample, 87% are singletons; the top ten hold 8% to 13%. The specimen comprised peripheral blood, sampled on day 0 of AZD1222 vaccination. The receptors originated from an adult in good health. CDR3s include the opening cysteine and the closing phenylalanine or tryptophan.

v_gene,CDR3aa
TRBV28,CASSPSGGGETQYF
TRBV5-1,CASSSKDGSYEQYF
TRBV4-1,CASSPHQDSNQPQHF
TRBV10-2,CASTLGQESTDTQYF
TRBV9,CASSVLAGGRDEQYF
TRBV30,CAWSASVNYGYTF
TRBV6-1,CASSGSLVQGKNQPQHF
TRBV5-4,CASSWGQVMNTEAFF
TRBV2,CASSVLGGHDRNEQFF
TRBV6-5,CASSSPGDTDTQYF
TRBV3-1/TRBV3-2,CASSPAQDYGYTF
TRBV12-3/TRBV12-4,CASSLQGPYEQYF
TRBV12-3/TRBV12-4,CASSFRPYNEQFF
TRBV24-1,CATSDPPDIYSGIGELFF
TRBV7-3,CASSPMASSGGHEQFF
TRBV20-1,CSARLGETQYF
TRBV5-6,CASSAVIRAWDTEAFF
TRBV3-1/TRBV3-2,CASSHPPELPQYF
TRBV27,CASSLLNHRAYEQYF
TRBV6-5,CASSYWGQGDTEAFF
TRBV9,CASSVGGQGFGYEQYF
TRBV28,CASSLGGAAETQYF
TRBV4-1,CASSQDPGAEKLFF
TRBV5-1,CASSLRPGGDADTQYF
TRBV7-9,CASSYHSEETQYF
TRBV5-1,CASSLAGSNYGYTF
TRBV18,CASSSKPGTGNGSPLHF
TRBV23-1,CASSQSGTYEQYF
TRBV5-1,CASSLGRDLYEQYF
TRBV29-1,CSVKRVGTAHTF
TRBV3-1/TRBV3-2,CASSGGVSGNTIYF
TRBV5-1,CASNPDRGEYEAFF
TRBV6-5,CASSYRRAARDYGYTF
TRBV3-1/TRBV3-2,CASSRQQGAYNSPLHF
TRBV24-1,CATSDLVQGTDTQYF
TRBV18,CASSPNTEAFF
TRBV2,CASSEQGTYEQYF
TRBV7-9,CAGPRTGTNTGELFF
TRBV9,CASSGVDRPSGYTF
TRBV7-2,CASSWGFGETQYF
TRBV21-1,CASSKLGVNQPQHF
TRBV24-1,CATSGPQGADFNEQFF
TRBV7-9,CASSGMVLADGKLFF
TRBV25-1,CASSERVGGQETQYF
TRBV19,CATGRTTVKVWLFF
TRBV21-1,CEDRDYSNQPQHF
TRBV18,CASSPLRDSNNEQFF
TRBV11-1,CASSFVGQSGNTIYF
TRBV7-2,CASSPGLALADTQYF
TRBV5-1,CASSSQGQSLLRETQYF
TRBV15,CATSGGLGTDTQYF
TRBV10-3,CAISRTGTANTGELFF
TRBV9,CASSVDSTDTQYF